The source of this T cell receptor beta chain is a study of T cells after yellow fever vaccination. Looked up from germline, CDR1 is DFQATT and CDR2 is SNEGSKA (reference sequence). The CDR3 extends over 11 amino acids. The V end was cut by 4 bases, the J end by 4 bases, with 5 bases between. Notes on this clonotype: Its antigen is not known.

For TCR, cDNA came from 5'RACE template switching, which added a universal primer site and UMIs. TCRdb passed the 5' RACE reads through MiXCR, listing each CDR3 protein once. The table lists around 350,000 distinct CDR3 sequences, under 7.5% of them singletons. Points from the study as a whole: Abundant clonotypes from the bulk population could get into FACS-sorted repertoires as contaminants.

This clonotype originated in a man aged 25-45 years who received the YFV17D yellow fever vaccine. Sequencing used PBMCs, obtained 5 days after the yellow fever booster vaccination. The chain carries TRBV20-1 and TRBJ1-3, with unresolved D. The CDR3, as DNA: TGCAGTGCTAACAAGGGAAACACCATATATTTT. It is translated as CSANKGNTIYF.